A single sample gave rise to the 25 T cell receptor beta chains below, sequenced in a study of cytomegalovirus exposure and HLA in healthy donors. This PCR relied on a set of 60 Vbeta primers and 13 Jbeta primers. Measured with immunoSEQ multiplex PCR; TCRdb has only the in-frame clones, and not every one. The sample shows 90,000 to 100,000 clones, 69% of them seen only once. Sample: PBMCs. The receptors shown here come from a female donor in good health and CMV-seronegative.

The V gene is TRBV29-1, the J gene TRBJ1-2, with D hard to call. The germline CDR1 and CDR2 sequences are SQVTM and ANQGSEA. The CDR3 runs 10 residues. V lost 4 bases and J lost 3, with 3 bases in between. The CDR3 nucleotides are TGCAGCGTTGCAGACTATGGCTACACCTTC. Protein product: CSVADYGYTF. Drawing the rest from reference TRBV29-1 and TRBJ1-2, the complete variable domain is SAVISQKPSRDICQRGTSLTIQCQVDSQVTMMFWYRQQPGQSLTLIATANQGSEATYESGFVIDKFPISRPNLTFSTLTVSNMSPEDSSIYLCSVADYGYTFGSGTRLTVV.

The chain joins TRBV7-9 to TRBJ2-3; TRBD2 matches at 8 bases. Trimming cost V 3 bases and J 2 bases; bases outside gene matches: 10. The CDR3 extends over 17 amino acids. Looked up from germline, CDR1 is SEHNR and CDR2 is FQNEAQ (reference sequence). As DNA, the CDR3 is TGTGCCAGCAGCTTTCCCCAGCGGGAGCCAGACACAGATACGCAGTATTTT. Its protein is CASSFPQREPDTDTQYF. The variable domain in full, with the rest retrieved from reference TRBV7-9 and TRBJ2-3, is DTGVSQNPRHKITKRGQNVTFRCDPISEHNRLYWYRQTLGQGPEFLTYFQNEAQLEKSRLLSDRFSAERPKGSFSTLEIQRTEQGDSAMYLCASSFPQREPDTDTQYFGPGTRLTVL.

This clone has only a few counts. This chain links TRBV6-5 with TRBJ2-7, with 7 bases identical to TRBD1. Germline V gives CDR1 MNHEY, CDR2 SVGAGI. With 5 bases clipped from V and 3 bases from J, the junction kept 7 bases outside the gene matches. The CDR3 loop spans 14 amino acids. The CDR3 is CASSPGTVVYEQYF. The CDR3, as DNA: TGTGCCAGCAGTCCCGGGACAGTGGTCTACGAGCAGTACTTC.

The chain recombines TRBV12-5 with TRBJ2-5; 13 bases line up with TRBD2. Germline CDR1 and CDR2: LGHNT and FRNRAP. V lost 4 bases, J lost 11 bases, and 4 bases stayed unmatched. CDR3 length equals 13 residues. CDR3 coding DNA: TGTGCTAGTGGTTCTGGACTAGCGGGGGTGCAGTACTTC. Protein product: CASGSGLAGVQYF.

CDR3 residues: CASSIQTVGTEAFF. The DNA of the CDR3 is TGTGCCAGTAGTATCCAAACAGTGGGCACTGAAGCTTTCTTT. The J gene is TRBJ1-1, the V gene TRBV19; no firm D call. The CDR3 extends over 14 amino acids. V was shortened by 3 bases and J by 4 bases, with 12 bases between the two germline ends. CDR1 and CDR2 (germline): LNHDA, SQIVND (reference sequence).

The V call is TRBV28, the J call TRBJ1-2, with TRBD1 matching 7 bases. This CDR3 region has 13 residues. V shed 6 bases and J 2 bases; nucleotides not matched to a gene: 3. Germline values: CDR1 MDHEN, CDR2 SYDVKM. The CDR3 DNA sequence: TGTGCCAGCAGCCCAGGGGGAAACTATGGCTACACCTTC. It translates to CASSPGGNYGYTF.

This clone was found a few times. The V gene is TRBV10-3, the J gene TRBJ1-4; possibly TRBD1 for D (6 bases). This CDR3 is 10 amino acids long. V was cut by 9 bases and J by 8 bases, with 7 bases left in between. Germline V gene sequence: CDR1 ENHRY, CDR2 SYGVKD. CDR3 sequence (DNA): TGTGCCATAGGGGGAGAAAAACTGTTTTTT. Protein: CAIGGEKLFF.

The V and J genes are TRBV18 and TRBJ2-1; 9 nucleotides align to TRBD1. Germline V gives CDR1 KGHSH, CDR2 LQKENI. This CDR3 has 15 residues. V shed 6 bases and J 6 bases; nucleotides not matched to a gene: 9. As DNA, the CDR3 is TGTGCCAGCTCCCCTGGGACAGGGCTTGGCAATGAGCAGTTCTTC. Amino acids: CASSPGTGLGNEQFF.

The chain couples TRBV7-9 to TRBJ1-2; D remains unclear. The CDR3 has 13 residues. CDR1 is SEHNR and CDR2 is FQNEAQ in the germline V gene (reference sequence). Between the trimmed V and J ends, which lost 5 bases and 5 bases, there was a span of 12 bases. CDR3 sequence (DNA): TGTGCCAGCAGCCGGAGCCCTCGGTATGGCTACACCTTC. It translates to CASSRSPRYGYTF.

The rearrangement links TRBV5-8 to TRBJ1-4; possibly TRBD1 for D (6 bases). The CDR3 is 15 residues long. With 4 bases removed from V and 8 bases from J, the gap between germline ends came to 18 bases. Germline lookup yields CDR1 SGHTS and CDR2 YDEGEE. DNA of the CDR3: TGTGCCAGCAGCGCCAGGGGCCGGCTAGGGGAAAAACTGTTTTTT. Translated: CASSARGRLGEKLFF.

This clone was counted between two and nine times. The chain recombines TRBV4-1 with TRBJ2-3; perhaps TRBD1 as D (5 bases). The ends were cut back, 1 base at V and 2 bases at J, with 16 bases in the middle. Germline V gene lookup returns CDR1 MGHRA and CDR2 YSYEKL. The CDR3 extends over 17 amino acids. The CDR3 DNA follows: TGCGCCAGCAGCCAAGCCCCGCGACAGCTGATCACAGATACGCAGTATTTT. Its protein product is CASSQAPRQLITDTQYF.

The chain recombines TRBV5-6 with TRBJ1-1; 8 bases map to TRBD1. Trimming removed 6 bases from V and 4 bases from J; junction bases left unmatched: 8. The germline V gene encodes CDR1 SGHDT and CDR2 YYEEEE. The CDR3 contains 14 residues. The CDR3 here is CASNPRGRLTEAFF. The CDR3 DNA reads TGTGCCAGCAACCCCAGGGGGCGCCTCACTGAAGCTTTCTTT.

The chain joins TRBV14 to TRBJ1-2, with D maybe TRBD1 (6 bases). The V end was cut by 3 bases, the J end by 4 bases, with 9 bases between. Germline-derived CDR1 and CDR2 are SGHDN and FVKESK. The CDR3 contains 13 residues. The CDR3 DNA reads TGTGCCAGCAGCCATACAGGGACCTATGGCTACACCTTC. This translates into CASSHTGTYGYTF.

CDR3 in amino acids: CASSAQDSLNEKLFF. DNA for the CDR3: TGTGCCAGCAGCGCCCAGGACAGCCTTAATGAAAAACTGTTTTTT. The V call is TRBV9, the J call TRBJ1-4, with TRBD1 as a possible D gene (6 bases). V was trimmed by 3 bases and J by 4 bases, leaving 13 bases between them. The CDR3 runs 15 residues. CDR1 is SGDLS, CDR2 YYNGEE, per germline.

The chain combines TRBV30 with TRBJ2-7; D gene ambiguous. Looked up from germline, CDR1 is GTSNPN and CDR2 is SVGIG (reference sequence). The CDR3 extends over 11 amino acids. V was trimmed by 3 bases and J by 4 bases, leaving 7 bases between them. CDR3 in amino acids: CAWSTRYEQYF. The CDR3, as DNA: TGTGCCTGGAGCACGCGGTACGAGCAGTACTTC.

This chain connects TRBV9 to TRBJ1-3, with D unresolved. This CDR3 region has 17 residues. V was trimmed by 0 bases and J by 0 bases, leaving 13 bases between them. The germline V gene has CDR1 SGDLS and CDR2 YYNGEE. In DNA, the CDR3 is TGTGCCAGCAGCGTAGCTTTGACATCTCGCTCTGGAAACACCATATATTTT. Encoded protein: CASSVALTSRSGNTIYF.

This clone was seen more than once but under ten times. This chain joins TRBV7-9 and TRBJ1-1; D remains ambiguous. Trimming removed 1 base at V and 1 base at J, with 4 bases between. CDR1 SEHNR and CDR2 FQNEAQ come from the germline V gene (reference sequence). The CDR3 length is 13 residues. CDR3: CASSLVKNTEAFF. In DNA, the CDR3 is TGTGCCAGCAGCTTAGTTAAGAACACTGAAGCTTTCTTT.

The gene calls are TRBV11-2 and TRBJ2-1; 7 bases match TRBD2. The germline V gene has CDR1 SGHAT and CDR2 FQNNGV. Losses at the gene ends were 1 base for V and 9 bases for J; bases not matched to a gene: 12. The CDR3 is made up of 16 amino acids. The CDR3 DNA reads TGTGCCAGCAGCTTAGGTTCGCGGGAGTCTTTTGGTGAGCAGTTCTTC. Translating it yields CASSLGSRESFGEQFF.

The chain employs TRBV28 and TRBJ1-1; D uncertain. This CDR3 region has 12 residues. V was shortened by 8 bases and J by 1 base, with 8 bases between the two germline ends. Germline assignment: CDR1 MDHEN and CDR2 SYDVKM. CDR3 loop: CASFDKNTEAFF. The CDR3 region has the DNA TGTGCCAGCTTCGACAAGAACACTGAAGCTTTCTTT.

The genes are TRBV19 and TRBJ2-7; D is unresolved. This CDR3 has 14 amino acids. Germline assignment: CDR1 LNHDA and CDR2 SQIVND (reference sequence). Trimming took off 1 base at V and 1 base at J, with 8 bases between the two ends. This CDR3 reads CASSIGAVSYEQYF. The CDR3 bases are TGTGCCAGTAGTATAGGCGCGGTTTCCTACGAGCAGTACTTC.

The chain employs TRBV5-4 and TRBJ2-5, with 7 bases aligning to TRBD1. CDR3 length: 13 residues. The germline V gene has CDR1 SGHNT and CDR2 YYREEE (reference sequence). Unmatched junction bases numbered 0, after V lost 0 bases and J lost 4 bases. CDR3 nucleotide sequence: TGTGCCAGCAGCTTGGGACAGGGAGAGACCCAGTACTTC. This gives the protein CASSLGQGETQYF. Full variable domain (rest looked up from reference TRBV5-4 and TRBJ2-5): ETGVTQSPTHLIKTRGQQVTLRCSSQSGHNTVSWYQQALGQGPQFIFQYYREEENGRGNFPPRFSGLQFPNYSSELNVNALELDDSALYLCASSLGQGETQYFGPGTRLLVL.

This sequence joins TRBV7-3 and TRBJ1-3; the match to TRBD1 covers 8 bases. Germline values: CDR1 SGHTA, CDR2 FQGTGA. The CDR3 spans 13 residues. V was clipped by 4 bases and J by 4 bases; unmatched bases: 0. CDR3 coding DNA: TGTGCCAGCAGCTGGACAGGGGGAAACACCATATATTTT. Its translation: CASSWTGGNTIYF. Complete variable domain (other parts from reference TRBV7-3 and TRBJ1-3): GAGVSQTPSNKVTEKGKYVELRCDPISGHTALYWYRQSLGQGPEFLIYFQGTGAADDSGLPNDRFFAVRPEGSVSTLKIQRTERGDSAVYLCASSWTGGNTIYFGEGSWLTVV.

CDR3 in amino acids: CASSRDSTSRYGYTF. CDR3 nucleotide sequence: TGTGCCAGCAGCCGGGACAGCACATCGAGATATGGCTACACCTTC. This chain uses TRBV7-2 with TRBJ1-2, with 7 nucleotides matching TRBD1. This CDR3 is built from 15 residues. CDR1 SGHTA and CDR2 FQGNSA come from the germline V gene. Germline trimming cut 5 bases from V and 5 bases from J; bases unmatched to any gene: 11.

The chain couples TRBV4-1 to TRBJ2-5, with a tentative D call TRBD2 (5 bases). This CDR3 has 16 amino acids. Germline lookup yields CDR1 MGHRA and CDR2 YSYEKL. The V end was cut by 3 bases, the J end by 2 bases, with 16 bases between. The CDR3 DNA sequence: TGCGCCAGCAGCCAGAGACCGCTCCGGGGACAAGAGACCCAGTACTTC. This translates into CASSQRPLRGQETQYF.

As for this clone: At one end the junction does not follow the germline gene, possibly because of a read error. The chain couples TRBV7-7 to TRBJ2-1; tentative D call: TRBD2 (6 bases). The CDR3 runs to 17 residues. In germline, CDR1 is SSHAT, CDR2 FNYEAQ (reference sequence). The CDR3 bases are TGTGCTAGCAGCTTGGGGGGAGCGGTCGGGGGCTACAATGAGCAGTTCTTC. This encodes CASSLGGAVGGYNEQFF.